These 2 T cell receptor beta chains came from one sample sequenced in a study of T cells in Graves' hyperthyroidism and ophthalmopathy (dated by TCRdb to about 2019). Library construction relied on multiplex PCR. The run used an Illumina HiSeq 2000. The TCR beta CDR3 regions were amplified from the RNA transcripts. A first-round RT-PCR of the TCR CDR3 used the HTBI primer set with the Qiagen OneStep RT-PCR kit. In-frame beta chains were kept once TCRdb had trimmed the public reads at Q25 with fastp and called clones with MiXCR. Records with the same CDR3 protein are collapsed into one entry carrying the most frequent genes and DNA. The sample includes 280,000 or so distinct CDR3 sequences, with 13% to 15% observed a single time. Over 25% of the sample is in the top ten clones. Source material: blood. The source of these receptors is a woman in her forties or fifties with Graves' hyperthyroidism that later progressed to Graves' ophthalmopathy.

The chain combines TRBV25-1 with TRBJ1-2, with no clear D. V lost 6 bases to trimming and J lost 0 bases, with 8 bases between them. Germline V gene sequence: CDR1 MGHDK, CDR2 SYGVNS. This CDR3 region has 13 residues. In nucleotides, the CDR3 is TGTGCCAGCAGCAGAGAAGCTAACTATGGCTACACCTTC. Its protein product is CASSREANYGYTF.

The genes are TRBV19 and TRBJ1-1; 7 positions agree with TRBD1. The CDR3 loop spans 14 amino acids. The germline V gene has CDR1 LNHDA and CDR2 SQIVND (reference sequence). Germline trimming cut 5 bases from V and 4 bases from J; bases unmatched to any gene: 7. CDR3 loop: CASSLDRVGTEAFF. In nucleotides, the CDR3 is TGTGCCAGTAGTCTCGACAGGGTGGGCACTGAAGCTTTCTTT.